This T cell receptor beta chain was identified during a study of T cell responses to AZD1222 COVID-19 vaccine. Study-wide findings and caveats: Seropositive AZD1222 recipients at baseline numbered only five to seven. The span of vaccine-associated CD4 TCRs extended across spike, with dominance at 160-218 and 743-854. Within unmutated variant regions lay the reported targets of nearly half of spike-specific TCRs. Two doses of AZD1222 preceded a rise in Spike-specific TCR breadth and depth.

This clone was picked up one time. What it recognizes is unknown. Sequenced by immunoSEQ multiplex PCR; TCRdb stores in-frame clones only, minus some. The table includes roughly 100,000 clones, around 94% detected once. CDR1 and CDR2 from the germline V gene are SGDLS and YYNGEE. The V gene lost 0 bases and the J gene lost 2 bases, with 21 bases spanning the gap. The CDR3 runs 19 residues. V is TRBV9 and J is TRBJ1-3; D not certain. This sample comprised peripheral blood, obtained on day 0 of AZD1222 vaccination. This TCR was recovered from an adult in good health. The CDR3 sequence is CASSVGRPGPNVPGNTIYF. The CDR3 DNA follows: TGTGCCAGCAGCGTAGGTCGGCCGGGTCCCAATGTCCCTGGAAACACCATATATTTT.